Here is one T cell receptor beta chain with its context. The antigen is unknown. This sample is part of a study of OX40 agonist ivuxolimab in advanced cancers. Findings and limits, study-wide: Among some nonresponders, normalized T-cell clonal expansion was also low. Mean expanded clone counts were higher in CD8+ than CD4+ T cells.

This CDR3 comprises 14 residues. Trimming cost V 2 bases and J 2 bases, with 10 bases left between them. CDR1 and CDR2 from the germline V gene are SGHRS and YFSETQ. The table came from immunoSEQ multiplex PCR; TCRdb's copy has only in-frame clones and leaves some out. Of 100,000 or so clones in the sample, 65% to 90% were seen once. This receptor was taken from an adult with an advanced solid tumor such as melanoma, head and neck, liver or kidney cancer. The sample here was CD4+ or CD8+ T cells sorted from blood, taken in a trial of the OX40 agonist ivuxolimab. The chain joins TRBV5-1 to TRBJ2-5; tentatively, D is TRBD1 (5 bases). For the CDR3, the DNA is TGCGCCAGCAGCTTAGGACACGGGCAAGAGACCCAGTACTTC. Its protein is CASSLGHGQETQYF.